This is a list of T cell receptor beta chains from one sample in a study of shared clonotypes between healthy human individuals. The data were produced by immunoSEQ multiplex PCR, yet TCRdb's version contains in-frame clones alone and is incomplete. The table records under 2,000,000 clones, over 85% of them present only once. The sample consisted of naive CD8+ T cells sorted from blood. These receptors were collected from a man aged 18 to 29 in good health. Both conserved end residues are trimmed from each CDR3.

cdr3_aa v_call
ASSPFSDRNTEAF TRBV4-3
ASSQVLASTDTQY TRBV4-1
ASSLISGDDGNTIY TRBV25-1
ASSLGDPTQAF TRBV7-9
ASSPQEGSGNIFWETQY TRBV18
ASSEAHRGHGQPQH TRBV6-1
ASSYSLAGGTYEQY TRBV6-5
ASSDPEGQNNSPLH TRBV6-1
ASSYMVGIAGELF TRBV6-6
SVVVSTTNEQF TRBV29-1
ASSLALGSEQY TRBV5-1
ASSYGGSGYEQY TRBV13
ASRTGTAWETQY TRBV6-5
ASSVGLGLSYEQY TRBV9
ATSKDRVTHHEQY TRBV15
ASSGTGGDYNEQF TRBV9
ASSRGWVNEQF TRBV19
AVRWQNTEAF TRBV6-1
AWSISGSWEQF TRBV30
ASSYSQGGGHYGYT TRBV6-5
ASSSGTGTLWHTSEQF TRBV28
ASSKWTQYQETQY TRBV13
ASSLEGAVAF TRBV7-9
ASSLGGDYYGYT TRBV5-6
ASSLPIRLAGERGGELF TRBV5-6
ASSKSAQGYEQY TRBV7-6
SVGWGQAYEQY TRBV29-1
ASSSDRVYGYT TRBV5-4
ASPGTGRSEQY TRBV6-1
ASSPGTGYTDTQY TRBV14
ATSEDGESEQY TRBV15
ASRDSGASTDTQY TRBV6-6
ASSVGNDYGYT TRBV9
ATSSGRRYEQY TRBV15
ASSPQTAPYEQY TRBV5-4
SAWTSGSTDTQY TRBV29-1
ASSYEHIYEQY TRBV6-5
ASSIAGVGNEQF TRBV9
ASRLTLNTEAF TRBV27
AWNTGLGRGGSGELF TRBV30
ASSQEVDGYT TRBV5-4
ASSFPDSINKKRRWTEQY TRBV27
ASSTTGATTGELF TRBV5-6
ASSWGAFGNEQF TRBV4-1
ASRSGESGHTQY TRBV19
AWSFSSPAYEQY TRBV30
ASSLDGSSQETQY TRBV13
AWTRGSSYEQY TRBV30
ASSPPSGRSYYEQY TRBV7-9
ASSLGALYGYT TRBV7-9
AIRSAYEQY TRBV10-3
ASSQDTRQGSYEQY TRBV4-1
ASSFGSGYEQY TRBV27
ASILLAGGRNEQF TRBV7-6